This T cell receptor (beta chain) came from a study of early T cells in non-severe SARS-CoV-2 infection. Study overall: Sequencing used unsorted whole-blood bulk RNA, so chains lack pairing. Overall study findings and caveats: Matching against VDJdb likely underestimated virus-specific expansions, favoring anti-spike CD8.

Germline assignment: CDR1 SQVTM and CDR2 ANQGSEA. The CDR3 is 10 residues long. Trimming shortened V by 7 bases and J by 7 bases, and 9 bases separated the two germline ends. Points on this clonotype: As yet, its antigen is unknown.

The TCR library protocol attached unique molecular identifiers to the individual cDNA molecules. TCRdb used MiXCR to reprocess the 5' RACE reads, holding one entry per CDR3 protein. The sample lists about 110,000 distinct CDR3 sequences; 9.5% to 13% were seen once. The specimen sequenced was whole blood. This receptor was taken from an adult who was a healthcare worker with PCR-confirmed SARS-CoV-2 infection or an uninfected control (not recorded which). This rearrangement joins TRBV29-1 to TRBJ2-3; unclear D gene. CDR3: CSALSNTQYF. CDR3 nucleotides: TGCAGCGCCCTCTCAAATACGCAGTATTTT.